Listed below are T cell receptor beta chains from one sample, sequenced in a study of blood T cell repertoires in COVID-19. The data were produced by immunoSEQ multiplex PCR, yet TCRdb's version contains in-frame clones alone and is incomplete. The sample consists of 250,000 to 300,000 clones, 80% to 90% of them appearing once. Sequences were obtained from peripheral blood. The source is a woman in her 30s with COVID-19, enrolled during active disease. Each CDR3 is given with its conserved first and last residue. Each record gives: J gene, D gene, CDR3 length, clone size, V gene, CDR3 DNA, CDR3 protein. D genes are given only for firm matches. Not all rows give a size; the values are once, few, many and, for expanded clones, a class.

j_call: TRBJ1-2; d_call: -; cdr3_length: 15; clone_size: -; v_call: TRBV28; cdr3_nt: TGTGCCAGCAGTTTAGGCAGGGTTATCAACTATGGCTACACCTTC; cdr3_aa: CASSLGRVINYGYTF
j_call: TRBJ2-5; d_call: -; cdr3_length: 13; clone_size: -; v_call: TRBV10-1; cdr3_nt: TGCGCCAGCAGTGACAGGCCCCAAGGGACCCAGTACTTC; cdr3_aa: CASSDRPQGTQYF
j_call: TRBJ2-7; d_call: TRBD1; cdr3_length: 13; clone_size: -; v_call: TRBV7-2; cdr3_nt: TGTGCCAGCAGGGGACAGGGGTTAAACGAGCAGTACTTC; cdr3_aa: CASRGQGLNEQYF
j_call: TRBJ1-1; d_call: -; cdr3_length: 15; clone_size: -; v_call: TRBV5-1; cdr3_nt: TGCGCCAGCAGCTTGGTAGCGATGATGAACACTGAAGCTTTCTTT; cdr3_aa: CASSLVAMMNTEAFF
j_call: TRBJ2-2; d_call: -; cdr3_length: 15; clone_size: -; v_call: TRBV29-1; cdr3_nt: TGCAGCGTGGGGGCAGGAGCTCTTAACACCGGGGAGCTGTTTTTT; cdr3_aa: CSVGAGALNTGELFF
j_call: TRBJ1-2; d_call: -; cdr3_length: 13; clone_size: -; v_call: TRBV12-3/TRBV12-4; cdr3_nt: TGTGCCAGCAGCCGGAGGGGGAGGGATGGCTACACCTTC; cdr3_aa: CASSRRGRDGYTF
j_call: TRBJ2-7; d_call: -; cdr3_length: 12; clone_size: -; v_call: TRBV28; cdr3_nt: TGTGCCAGCAGTCCAGGGGTCTACGAGCAGTACTTC; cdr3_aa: CASSPGVYEQYF
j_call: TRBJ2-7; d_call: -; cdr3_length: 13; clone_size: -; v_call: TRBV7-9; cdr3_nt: TGTGCCAGCAGCTTAGCGGGGCCCTACGAGCAGTACTTC; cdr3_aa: CASSLAGPYEQYF
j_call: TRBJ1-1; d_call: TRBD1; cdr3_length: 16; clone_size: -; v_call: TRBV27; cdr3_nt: TGTGCCAGCAGTTTAGGGGACAGGGTTAGGGGCACTGAAGCTTTCTTT; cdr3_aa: CASSLGDRVRGTEAFF
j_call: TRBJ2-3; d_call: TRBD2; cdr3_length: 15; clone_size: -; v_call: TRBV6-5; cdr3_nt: TGTGCCAGCAGTTACGTCGCGGGGGGCACAGATACGCAGTATTTT; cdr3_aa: CASSYVAGGTDTQYF
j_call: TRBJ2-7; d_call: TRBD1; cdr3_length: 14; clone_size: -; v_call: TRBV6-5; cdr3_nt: TGTGCCAGCAGATCTCCGACAGGGATGAGGGAGCAGTACTTC; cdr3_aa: CASRSPTGMREQYF
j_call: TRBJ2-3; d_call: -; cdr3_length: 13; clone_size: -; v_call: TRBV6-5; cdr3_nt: TGTGCCAGCAGTTTAAAGGGAGCAGATACGCAGTATTTT; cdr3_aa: CASSLKGADTQYF
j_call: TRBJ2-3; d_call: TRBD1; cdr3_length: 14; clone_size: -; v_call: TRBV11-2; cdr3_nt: TGTGCCAGCAGCCGGGACAGGGATTTAGCGACGCAGTATTTT; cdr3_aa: CASSRDRDLATQYF
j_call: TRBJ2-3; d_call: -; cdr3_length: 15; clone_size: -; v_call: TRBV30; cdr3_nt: TGTGCCTGGAGTTACAGTTCCCCGACCCGCCATACGCAGTATTTT; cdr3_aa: CAWSYSSPTRHTQYF
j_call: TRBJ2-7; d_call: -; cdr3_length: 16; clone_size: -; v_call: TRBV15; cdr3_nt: TGTGCCACCAGCCCCGGCGGTTATCGGGGGACCTACGAGCAGTACTTC; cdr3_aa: CATSPGGYRGTYEQYF
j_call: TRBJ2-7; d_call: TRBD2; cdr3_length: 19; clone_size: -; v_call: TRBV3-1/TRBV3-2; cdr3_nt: TGTGCCAGCAGCCCCCGGGCAGCGGGGGGGCTGAGAACGTCCTACGAGCAGTACTTC; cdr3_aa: CASSPRAAGGLRTSYEQYF
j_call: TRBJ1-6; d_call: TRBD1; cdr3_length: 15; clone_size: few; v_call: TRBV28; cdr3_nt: TGTGCCAGCAGTTACCCAGGGGGCAGGAATTCACCCCTCCACTTT; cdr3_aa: CASSYPGGRNSPLHF
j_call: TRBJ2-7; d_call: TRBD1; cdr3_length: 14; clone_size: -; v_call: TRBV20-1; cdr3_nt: TGCAGTGCTAGTCGGACAGGGGGCGACGTGGGGCAGTACTTC; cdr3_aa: CSASRTGGDVGQYF
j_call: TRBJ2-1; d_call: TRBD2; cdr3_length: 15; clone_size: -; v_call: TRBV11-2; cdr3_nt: TGTGCCAGCAGCTTAGGGGTTAGCGGGGGATCTGAGCAGTTCTTC; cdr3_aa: CASSLGVSGGSEQFF
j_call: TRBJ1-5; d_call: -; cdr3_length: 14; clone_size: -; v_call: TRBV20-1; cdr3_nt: TGCAGTGCTAGTTGGGGACAACGAAATCAGCCCCAGCATTTT; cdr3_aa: CSASWGQRNQPQHF
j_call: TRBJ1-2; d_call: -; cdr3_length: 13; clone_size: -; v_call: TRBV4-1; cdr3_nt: TGCGCCAGCAGCCTCGGACAGAACTATGGCTACACCTTC; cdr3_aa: CASSLGQNYGYTF
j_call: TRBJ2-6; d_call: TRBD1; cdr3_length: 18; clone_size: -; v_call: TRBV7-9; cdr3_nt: TGTGCCAGCAGTTTTCCGGGACAGGTTATCTCTGGGGCCAACGTCCTGACTTTC; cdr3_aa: CASSFPGQVISGANVLTF
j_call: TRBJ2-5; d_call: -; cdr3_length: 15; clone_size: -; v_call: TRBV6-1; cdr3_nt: TGTGCCAGCAGTGAAGTCCGGGGTGTGCAAGAGACCCAGTACTTC; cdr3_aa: CASSEVRGVQETQYF